Below are 9 T cell receptor beta chains sequenced from a single sample in a study of blood T cell repertoires in COVID-19. The protocol was immunoSEQ multiplex PCR, while the TCRdb copy is restricted to in-frame clones and leaves out a portion. This table has 150,000 to 200,000 clones, 85% to 90% appearing once. The sequencing sample was made of peripheral blood. The receptors derive from a man younger than 35 with acute or convalescent COVID-19.

The V gene is TRBV12-3 or TRBV12-4, the J gene TRBJ1-1; the match to TRBD1 covers 7 bases. This CDR3 is built from 13 residues. The V gene end was trimmed by 6 bases and the J gene end by 4 bases; junction bases not matched to a gene: 5. CDR3 protein: CASRRQGRTEAFF. For the CDR3, the DNA is TGTGCCAGCAGACGACAGGGCCGCACTGAAGCTTTCTTT.

The chain employs TRBV7-6 and TRBJ2-1, with 14 bases aligning to TRBD2. Germline CDR1 and CDR2: SGHVS and FNYEAQ. Trimming at V came to 6 bases and at J to 4 bases, leaving 8 bases not matched to a gene. The CDR3 spans 17 residues. The CDR3 here is CASSLTSGGARYNEQFF. The CDR3 nucleotides read TGTGCCAGCAGTCTGACTAGCGGGGGGGCTAGGTACAATGAGCAGTTCTTC.

The chain couples TRBV19 to TRBJ2-3; 9 nucleotides line up with TRBD1. After removal of 5 bases from V and 2 bases from J, the junction contained 8 bases not matched to a gene. CDR3 length: 16 residues. CDR1 is LNHDA and CDR2 is SQIVND in the germline V gene (reference sequence). DNA of the CDR3: TGTGCCAGTAGTGAAGGCGGGACAGGGTACACAGATACGCAGTATTTT. Translated, it gives CASSEGGTGYTDTQYF.

This clone was detected only a few times. The V gene is TRBV2, the J gene TRBJ1-4; D is ambiguous. CDR1 and CDR2 from the germline V gene are SNHLY and FYNNEI. This CDR3 is 14 amino acids long. V was cut by 7 bases and J by 0 bases, with 9 bases left in between. CDR3 in DNA: TGTGCCAGCACCTGGCGGTCAACTAATGAAAAACTGTTTTTT. It encodes CASTWRSTNEKLFF.

This clone has just one count. The chain recombines TRBV6-1 with TRBJ2-3; TRBD2 aligns across 7 bases. Per germline, CDR1 MNHNS and CDR2 SASEGT. This CDR3 has 15 amino acids. After removal of 3 bases from V and 1 base from J, the junction contained 4 bases not matched to a gene. The CDR3 region is CASSEGGSGTDTQYF. The CDR3 bases are TGTGCCAGCAGTGAGGGAGGGTCTGGCACAGATACGCAGTATTTT.

The rearrangement uses TRBV18 and TRBJ1-1; 9 bases fit TRBD1. The CDR3 contains 15 residues. The J segment lost 10 bases and the V segment lost 3 bases, leaving 12 bases of the junction unmatched. The germline V gene encodes CDR1 KGHSH and CDR2 LQKENI. CDR3 residues: CASSPRTGELERAFF. CDR3 DNA: TGTGCCAGCTCACCCCGGACAGGGGAGTTAGAAAGAGCTTTCTTT.

This clone was seen only a few times. The gene calls are TRBV5-4 and TRBJ2-7, with 11 bases matching TRBD2. The CDR3 spans 15 residues. The ends lost 4 bases at V and 4 bases at J; junction bases unmatched: 7. CDR1 and CDR2 from the germline V gene are SGHNT and YYREEE (reference sequence). CDR3 DNA sequence: TGTGCCAGCAGCCGAGGGACTAGCGGACTATACGAGCAGTACTTC. Protein: CASSRGTSGLYEQYF.

The chain links TRBV5-1 to TRBJ1-2, with D possibly being TRBD1 (6 bases). The V and J ends lost 2 bases and 0 bases respectively, with 14 bases between them. This CDR3 comprises 16 residues. From germline, CDR1 is SGHRS and CDR2 YFSETQ. The chain's CDR3 is CASSFDRQASNYGYTF. DNA for the CDR3: TGCGCCAGCAGCTTCGACCGACAGGCTTCTAACTATGGCTACACCTTC.

V gene TRBV29-1 combines with J gene TRBJ2-5; D not certain. The germline V gene encodes CDR1 SQVTM and CDR2 ANQGSEA. This CDR3 is 12 amino acids long. Trimming stripped 1 base from V and 5 bases from J, with 8 bases between. The CDR3 region has the DNA TGCAGCGTTGAAGTCACCCGGGAGACCCAGTACTTC. This sequence encodes CSVEVTRETQYF. Full variable domain (remainder filled in from reference TRBV29-1 and TRBJ2-5): SAVISQKPSRDICQRGTSLTIQCQVDSQVTMMFWYRQQPGQSLTLIATANQGSEATYESGFVIDKFPISRPNLTFSTLTVSNMSPEDSSIYLCSVEVTRETQYFGPGTRLLVL.